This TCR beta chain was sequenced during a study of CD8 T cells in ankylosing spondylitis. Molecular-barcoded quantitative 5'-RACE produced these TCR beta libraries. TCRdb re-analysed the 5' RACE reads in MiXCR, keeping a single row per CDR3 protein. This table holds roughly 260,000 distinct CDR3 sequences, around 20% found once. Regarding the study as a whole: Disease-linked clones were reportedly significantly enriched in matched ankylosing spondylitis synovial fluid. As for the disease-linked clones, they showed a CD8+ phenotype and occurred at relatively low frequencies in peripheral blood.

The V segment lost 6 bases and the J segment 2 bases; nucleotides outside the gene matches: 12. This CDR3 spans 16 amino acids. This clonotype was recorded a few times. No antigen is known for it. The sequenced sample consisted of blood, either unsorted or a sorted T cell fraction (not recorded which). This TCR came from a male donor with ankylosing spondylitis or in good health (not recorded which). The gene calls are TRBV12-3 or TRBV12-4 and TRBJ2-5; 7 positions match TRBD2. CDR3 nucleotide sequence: TGTGCCAGCAGCCCCATGAAAGCGGGGATACAAGAGACCCAGTACTTC. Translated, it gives CASSPMKAGIQETQYF.